One sample yielded the 18 T cell receptor beta chains listed below, sequenced in a study of T cell repertoires in cytomegalovirus infection. A single record per CDR3 protein comes from TCRdb applying MiXCR to the reads. This repertoire shows roughly 730,000 distinct CDR3 sequences, 30% to 35% found once; its top ten account for about 18%. No antigen has been identified for these receptors. Sequencing was performed on cultured PBMCs, taken from culture after CMV antigen stimulation. These receptors all stem from a human donor in good health (CMV status not recorded). Some clones in this sample may be carry-over from other donors' samples.

V gene TRBV7-9 combines with J gene TRBJ2-7; D is ambiguous. V was pared by 1 base and J by 6 bases, with 4 bases between. CDR3 length: 11 residues. Germline V CDR1 and CDR2: SEHNR, FQNEAQ (reference sequence). CDR3 nucleotides: TGTGCCAGCAGCTTAGGTCCCGAGCAGTACGTC. Protein product: CASSLGPEQYV.

This chain links TRBV5-6 with TRBJ2-7; 11 bases line up with TRBD2. V lost 1 base and J lost 0; bases outside the gene matches: 6. CDR1 is SGHDT and CDR2 is YYEEEE in the germline V gene. The CDR3 has 17 residues. The CDR3 DNA sequence: TGTGCCAGCAGCTTGATGGGACTAGCGGACAACTCCTACGAGCAGTACTTC. Protein: CASSLMGLADNSYEQYF.

There are a few counts of this clonotype. V gene TRBV12-3 or TRBV12-4 combines with J gene TRBJ1-1; TRBD1 matches at 8 bases. Trimming took 7 bases from V and 2 from J; bases not matched to a gene: 15. The CDR3 is 17 residues long. The CDR3 region is CASTKSIRDRTNTEAFF. The CDR3 nucleotides are TGTGCCAGCACCAAATCTATCCGGGACAGGACCAACACTGAAGCTTTCTTT.

This clonotype was observed a handful of times. The chain has TRBV5-5 and TRBJ2-1, with 8 bases aligning to TRBD1. CDR1 SGHKS and CDR2 YYEKEE come from the germline V gene (reference sequence). J gave up 7 bases and V 0 bases, and 3 bases lay outside the gene matches. This CDR3 region has 14 residues. CDR3 nucleotide sequence: TGTGCCAGCAGCTTGGGGACAGGGCGGAATGAGCAGTTCTTC. Its protein is CASSLGTGRNEQFF.

This clonotype was detected many times. This chain connects TRBV7-8 to TRBJ1-1; the D gene is possibly TRBD1 (5 bases). Per the germline V gene, CDR1 is SGHVS and CDR2 is FQNEAQ. There are 16 residues in the CDR3. V dropped 1 base and J dropped 1 base, with 13 bases sitting between them. CDR3 sequence: CASSLGYGAPNTEAFF. The DNA for the CDR3 is TGTGCCAGCAGCTTAGGGTATGGGGCCCCGAACACTGAAGCTTTCTTT.

The CDR3 sequence is CASSQSGRSYHKANNEQFF. As DNA, the CDR3 is TGCGCCAGCAGTCAATCGGGCAGGTCCTACCATAAAGCCAACAATGAGCAGTTCTTC. This sequence joins TRBV23-1 and TRBJ2-1; D is ambiguous. TRBV23-1 is assigned to the ORF class and has an uncertain function. The CDR3 covers 19 residues. Trimming took 0 bases from V and 5 from J, leaving 23 bases between them.

The chain is built from TRBV4-1 and TRBJ2-2; D remains unclear. This CDR3 contains 16 residues. Germline V gene lookup returns CDR1 MGHRA and CDR2 YSYEKL. V was cut by 4 bases and J by 2 bases, with 14 bases left in between. The CDR3 loop reads CASSRLVGRNTGELFF. The CDR3 DNA sequence: TGCGCCAGCAGCCGTCTAGTTGGGCGAAACACCGGGGAGCTGTTTTTT.

V and J are TRBV6-5 and TRBJ2-2, with a tentative D call TRBD2 (6 bases). This CDR3 spans 15 amino acids. The germline gives CDR1 MNHEY, CDR2 SVGAGI. The V end was cut by 2 bases, the J end by 5 bases, with 12 bases between. The CDR3 sequence: CASSYVGGPTGELFF. DNA of the CDR3: TGTGCCAGCAGTTACGTCGGGGGACCTACCGGGGAGCTGTTTTTT.

This clonotype was picked up a small number of times. The chain recombines TRBV7-2 with TRBJ1-2; TRBD1 is a possible D gene (5 bases). Germline V CDR1 and CDR2: SGHTA, FQGNSA. Trimming removed 5 bases at V and 4 bases at J, with 23 bases between. This CDR3 is built from 17 residues. CDR3 in amino acids: CASSLKTARDGGYGYTF. CDR3 in DNA: TGTGCCAGCAGCCTAAAGACTGCGCGGGACGGGGGCTATGGCTACACCTTC. Combining the CDR3 with reference TRBV7-2 and TRBJ1-2 gives the whole variable domain GAGVSQSPSNKVTEKGKDVELRCDPISGHTALYWYRQSLGQGLEFLIYFQGNSAPDKSGLPSDRFSAERTGGSVSTLTIQRTQQEDSAVYLCASSLKTARDGGYGYTFGSGTRLTVV.

V usage is TRBV28 and J usage is TRBJ2-1; D unresolved. V lost 3 bases, J lost 3 bases, and 9 bases lay in between. In germline, CDR1 is MDHEN, CDR2 SYDVKM. The CDR3 consists of 14 residues. This CDR3 reads CASSFLPDYNEQFF. The CDR3 DNA follows: TGTGCCAGCAGTTTTTTACCGGACTACAATGAGCAGTTCTTC.

V and J are TRBV20-1 and TRBJ2-6; D remains ambiguous. CDR1 and CDR2 from the germline V gene are DFQATT and SNEGSKA (reference sequence). Between the trimmed V and J ends, which lost 0 bases and 6 bases, there was a span of 6 bases. This CDR3 region has 13 residues. CDR3 sequence reads: CSARDAEANVLTF. DNA for the CDR3: TGCAGTGCTAGAGACGCCGAGGCCAACGTCCTGACTTTC.

The chain combines TRBV5-1 with TRBJ1-1, with D perhaps TRBD1 (6 bases). The germline V gene has CDR1 SGHRS and CDR2 YFSETQ. The CDR3 length is 13 residues. Trimming removed 0 bases at V and 8 bases at J, with 11 bases between. In DNA form, the CDR3 reads TGCGCCAGCAGCTTGGTCTATGGGGGCGAAGCTTTCTTT. It is translated as CASSLVYGGEAFF.

V is TRBV5-1 and J is TRBJ2-1; D is perhaps TRBD1 or TRBD2 (6 bases each). The CDR3 contains 17 residues. Germline V gene sequence: CDR1 SGHRS, CDR2 YFSETQ. V was clipped by 4 bases and J by 4 bases, with 21 bases between them. The CDR3 reads CASSVGGPRSVYNEQFF. The CDR3 DNA follows: TGCGCCAGCAGCGTAGGGGGGCCCAGGAGCGTTTACAATGAGCAGTTCTTC.

This clonotype was recorded many times. V usage is TRBV7-2 and J usage is TRBJ2-7, with D possibly TRBD2 on 7 matching bases. Germline CDR1 SGHTA, CDR2 FQGNSA. The CDR3 totals 16 residues. The CDR3 bases are TGTGCAGTCACGTCCGGGGGGCCCCGCTTTCACTACGAGCAGTACTTC. This encodes CAVTSGGPRFHYEQYF.

The J gene is TRBJ2-1, the V gene TRBV3-1; D uncertain. V shed 4 bases and J shed 7 bases, with 14 bases lying between them. The CDR3 is made up of 14 amino acids. Germline V lookup: CDR1 LGHDT, CDR2 YNNKEL (reference sequence). Here the CDR3 DNA reads TGTGCCAGCAGCCCAAACCAGCCCGAGAATGAGCAGTTCTTC. It yields the protein CASSPNQPENEQFF.

The V gene is TRBV11-2, the J gene TRBJ2-3; perhaps TRBD2 as D (5 bases). CDR1 is SGHAT, CDR2 FQNNGV, per germline. This CDR3 region has 15 residues. V was shortened by 4 bases and J by 1 base, with 12 bases between the two germline ends. Here the CDR3 reads CASSSLGSGTDTQYF. The CDR3 nucleotides are TGTGCCAGCAGCTCCCTCGGTAGCGGCACAGATACGCAGTATTTT.

The table lists this clonotype with a few counts. The gene calls are TRBV12-3 or TRBV12-4 and TRBJ1-1; D might be TRBD1 (5 bases). CDR3 size: 17 residues. V was trimmed by 0 bases and J by 3 bases, leaving 17 bases between them. The CDR3: CASSLAFVWGGDTEAFF. CDR3 DNA: TGTGCCAGCAGTTTAGCGTTTGTGTGGGGGGGGGACACTGAAGCTTTCTTT.

The chain couples TRBV28 to TRBJ1-6; D is unresolved. The V end was cut by 6 bases, the J end by 10 bases, with 7 bases between. The CDR3 length is 11 residues. In germline, CDR1 is MDHEN, CDR2 SYDVKM. The CDR3 DNA reads TGTGCCAGCAGCGGCGGCTCACCCCTCCACTTT. It is translated as CASSGGSPLHF.